Each of the 29 T cell receptor beta chains below was sequenced from the same sample in a study of neoadjuvant anti-PD-1 for oral cavity cancer. Time point here: after neoadjuvant nivolumab, at surgical resection. Here immunoSEQ multiplex PCR was the method, and the copy in TCRdb shows in-frame clones only, minus some. Here the sample spans thousands of clones, around 80% being singletons. The source was PBMCs, collected after nivolumab (anti-PD-1) treatment. These receptors all stem from a person between 35 and 79 years old with oral cavity squamous cell carcinoma.

This clone was found a few times. The chain has TRBV11-2 and TRBJ2-7; either TRBD1 or TRBD2 may fit D (5 bases each). CDR1 and CDR2 from the germline V gene are SGHAT and FQNNGV. The CDR3 covers 13 residues. V was clipped by 2 bases and J by 5 bases, with 10 bases between them. The CDR3 DNA reads TGTGCCAGCAGCTTAATACGGGACCACGAGCAGTACTTC. Translated, it gives CASSLIRDHEQYF.

J is TRBJ2-7 and V is TRBV6-6; D may be TRBD1 (5 bases). V gave up 6 bases and J gave up 6 bases, with 9 bases separating them. The length of the CDR3 is 11 residues. Per the germline V gene, CDR1 is MNHNY and CDR2 is SVGAGI (reference sequence). The CDR3 nucleotides read TGTGCCAGCAGATCTCAGGGCGAGCAGTACTTC. It codes for CASRSQGEQYF.

The chain has TRBV4-1 and TRBJ2-7; 7 bases are shared with TRBD2. CDR3 length: 15 residues. CDR1 and CDR2 (germline): MGHRA, YSYEKL. V lost 1 base and J lost 3; bases outside the gene matches: 6. In nucleotides, the CDR3 is TGCGCCAGCAGCCAAGGACTAGCTAGGGTCTACGAGCAGTACTTC. Translation gives CASSQGLARVYEQYF.

The gene calls are TRBV2 and TRBJ1-1, with 7 bases matching TRBD1. V was pared by 7 bases and J by 6 bases, with 11 bases of the junction left unmatched. CDR3 size: 14 residues. Germline V gives CDR1 SNHLY, CDR2 FYNNEI. The CDR3 DNA follows: TGTGCCAGCATTATGATACAGGGGTTCGCTGAAGCTTTCTTT. This translates into CASIMIQGFAEAFF. Variable domain in full (rest from reference TRBV2 and TRBJ1-1): EPEVTQTPSHQVTQMGQEVILRCVPISNHLYFYWYRQILGQKVEFLVSFYNNEISEKSEIFDDQFSVERPDGSNFTLKIRSTKLEDSAMYFCASIMIQGFAEAFFGQGTRLTVV.

This chain joins TRBV2 and TRBJ1-1; D ambiguous. V shed 8 bases and J shed 2 bases, with 9 bases lying between them. This CDR3 has 12 amino acids. CDR1 SNHLY and CDR2 FYNNEI come from the germline V gene. The CDR3 bases are TGTGCCAGCGGGGAGAGAAACACTGAAGCTTTCTTT. Encoded protein: CASGERNTEAFF.

This clone was seen just once. The CDR3 DNA sequence: TGTGCCACCAGCAAGAACATAGTCGAAGAGACCCAGTACTTC. Amino acids: CATSKNIVEETQYF. This sequence joins TRBV15 and TRBJ2-5; D remains unclear. Germline V gives CDR1 LNHNV, CDR2 YYDKDF (reference sequence). The ends were cut back, 4 bases at V and 3 bases at J, with 12 bases in the middle. This CDR3 is built from 14 residues. Using reference TRBV15 and TRBJ2-5 for the parts outside the CDR3, the full variable domain is DAMVIQNPRYQVTQFGKPVTLSCSQTLNHNVMYWYQQKSSQAPKLLFHYYDKDFNNEADTPDNFQSRRPNTSFCFLDIRSPGLGDTAMYLCATSKNIVEETQYFGPGTRLLVL.

This chain links TRBV5-5 with TRBJ1-5, with D maybe TRBD1 (6 bases). Germline values: CDR1 SGHKS, CDR2 YYEKEE (reference sequence). The V end was cut by 1 base, the J end by 3 bases, with 11 bases between. This CDR3 has 15 residues. Written as DNA, the CDR3 is TGTGCCAGCAGCTTGAGTCCGGGGGCCAATCAGCCCCAGCATTTT. Protein sequence: CASSLSPGANQPQHF.

V usage is TRBV7-9 and J usage is TRBJ2-7, with D possibly called TRBD1 or TRBD2 (7 bases each). This CDR3 is built from 15 residues. Trimming removed 6 bases from V and 6 bases from J, with 21 bases in between. From germline, CDR1 is SEHNR and CDR2 FQNEAQ (reference sequence). As DNA, the CDR3 is TGTGCCAGCAGTTCCCCAGGGGGGGTTCGAGGCGAGCAGTACTTC. Translating it yields CASSSPGGVRGEQYF.

The chain employs TRBV11-2 and TRBJ2-1; D possibly matches TRBD1 or TRBD2 (7 bases each). Trimming removed 4 bases at V and 4 bases at J, with 17 bases between. The CDR3 contains 16 residues. Germline values: CDR1 SGHAT, CDR2 FQNNGV. The CDR3 sequence: CASSSRGREIYNEQFF. In DNA form, the CDR3 reads TGTGCCAGCAGCTCGAGGGGGCGGGAGATTTACAATGAGCAGTTCTTC.

This clone was seen a few times. V is TRBV12-5 and J is TRBJ1-6; 9 bases match TRBD1. CDR3 length: 14 residues. V shed 6 bases and J 7 bases; nucleotides not matched to a gene: 4. The germline CDR1 and CDR2 sequences are LGHNT and FRNRAP. CDR3 sequence reads: CASGFGTGNSPLHF. As DNA, the CDR3 is TGTGCTAGTGGGTTTGGGACAGGGAATTCACCCCTCCACTTT.

CDR3: CAISESGGAAKNIQYF. In DNA form, the CDR3 reads TGTGCCATCAGTGAGTCTGGGGGGGCGGCCAAAAACATTCAGTACTTC. The V and J genes are TRBV10-3 and TRBJ2-4; a weak D match, TRBD2 (7 bases). The CDR3 consists of 16 residues. Germline values: CDR1 ENHRY, CDR2 SYGVKD. The ends were cut back, 0 bases at V and 1 base at J, with 10 bases in the middle.

The V gene is TRBV5-1, the J gene TRBJ2-3; D might be TRBD1 (6 bases). From germline, CDR1 is SGHRS and CDR2 YFSETQ. V dropped 4 bases and J dropped 2 bases, with 11 bases sitting between them. This CDR3 contains 14 residues. CDR3 nucleotides: TGCGCCAGCAGCGCATACAGGGCCACAGATACGCAGTATTTT. The encoded protein is CASSAYRATDTQYF.

The V and J genes are TRBV19 and TRBJ2-2, with D possibly matching TRBD2 (6 bases). This CDR3 region has 14 residues. Germline V gene sequence: CDR1 LNHDA, CDR2 SQIVND (reference sequence). V lost 11 bases and J lost 0, with 13 bases in between. The CDR3 bases are TGTGCCTCCACCCTAGCGCCGAACACCGGGGAGCTGTTTTTT. Amino acids: CASTLAPNTGELFF.

This rearrangement joins TRBV5-6 to TRBJ1-6; no firm D call. Germline V gene data show CDR1 as SGHDT and CDR2 as YYEEEE. This CDR3 spans 17 amino acids. Between the trimmed V and J ends, which lost 4 bases and 8 bases, there was a span of 22 bases. CDR3 bases: TGTGCCAGCAGCGAACGACGGGGTAGGGTCATAGATTCACCCCTCCACTTT. It codes for CASSERRGRVIDSPLHF.

The chain recombines TRBV5-5 with TRBJ2-5; 12 nucleotides match TRBD2. J was trimmed by 4 bases and V by 2 bases; bases with no gene match: 9. CDR3 length: 17 amino acids. Germline V gene sequence: CDR1 SGHKS, CDR2 YYEKEE (reference sequence). The CDR3 loop is CASSFLASGRAGETQYF. DNA for the CDR3: TGTGCCAGCAGCTTCCTAGCTAGCGGGAGGGCCGGAGAGACCCAGTACTTC.

V and J are TRBV20-1 and TRBJ1-2; perhaps TRBD1 as D (6 bases). Trimming removed 6 bases from V and 8 bases from J, with 10 bases in between. Germline CDR1 is DFQATT and CDR2 is SNEGSKA (reference sequence). This CDR3 is 10 amino acids long. CDR3 nucleotide sequence: TGCAGTGCACTTCAGGGGGGCTACACCTTC. This encodes CSALQGGYTF.

The gene calls are TRBV10-3 and TRBJ2-7; TRBD2 might be the D (6 bases). This CDR3 comprises 19 residues. Germline V gene sequence: CDR1 ENHRY, CDR2 SYGVKD. The V and J ends lost 4 bases and 4 bases respectively, with 29 bases between them. Here the CDR3 DNA reads TGTGCCATCAGTGGAGGGACCAGGGAGACGAGTAGGAGGGAATACGAGCAGTACTTC. Amino acid sequence: CAISGGTRETSRREYEQYF.

The chain couples TRBV27 to TRBJ2-2; tentatively, D is TRBD2 (6 bases). The germline V gene encodes CDR1 MNHEY and CDR2 SMNVEV (reference sequence). V shed 2 bases and J shed 11 bases, with 12 bases lying between them. This CDR3 region has 13 residues. CDR3 coding DNA: TGTGCCAGCAGTTTACGGGCGGGGCTCGAGCTGTTTTTT. This codes for CASSLRAGLELFF.

The V gene is TRBV4-1, the J gene TRBJ1-1; D gene ambiguous. Trimming removed 4 bases from V and 7 bases from J, with 13 bases in between. Germline V gives CDR1 MGHRA, CDR2 YSYEKL. This CDR3 comprises 13 residues. The CDR3 sequence: CASSLLGNGEAFF. CDR3 bases: TGCGCCAGCAGCCTTCTGGGAAACGGTGAAGCTTTCTTT.

This clone showed up just a few times. The chain links TRBV7-9 to TRBJ2-7; TRBD1 agrees at 8 bases. The V gene end was trimmed by 6 bases and the J gene end by 6 bases; junction bases not matched to a gene: 7. The CDR3 is 13 residues long. CDR1 is SEHNR and CDR2 is FQNEAQ in the germline V gene (reference sequence). The CDR3 DNA sequence: TGTGCCAGCAGAATAGGACAGGGTGGCGAGCAGTACTTC. Amino acids: CASRIGQGGEQYF.

This chain uses TRBV5-1 with TRBJ2-1; TRBD1 matches 10 bases. CDR1 is SGHRS, CDR2 YFSETQ, per germline. V dropped 0 bases and J dropped 7; count of bases not matched to a gene: 7. The CDR3 sequence is 16 residues long. In nucleotides, the CDR3 is TGCGCCAGCAGCTTGGGGATAGGACAGGGGGTGAATGAGCAGTTCTTC. Translating it yields CASSLGIGQGVNEQFF.

The chain employs TRBV7-2 and TRBJ1-2; 9 nucleotides agree with TRBD1. The CDR3 length is 14 residues. The junction had 3 bases not matched to a gene; V was cut back by 5 bases and J by 2 bases. CDR1 is SGHTA, CDR2 FQGNSA, per germline. The CDR3 reads CASSRTGVNYGYTF. DNA of the CDR3: TGTGCCAGCAGCCGGACAGGGGTAAACTATGGCTACACCTTC.

The chain is built from TRBV28 and TRBJ1-4, with a tentative D call TRBD1 (5 bases). This CDR3 is 17 amino acids long. CDR1 MDHEN and CDR2 SYDVKM come from the germline V gene. V shed 5 bases and J shed 0 bases, with 16 bases lying between them. This chain's CDR3 is CASSLPGLLATNEKLFF. The DNA for the CDR3 is TGTGCCAGCAGTCTCCCGGGACTCCTAGCAACTAATGAAAAACTGTTTTTT. Full variable domain (outside the CDR3, taken from reference TRBV28 and TRBJ1-4): DVKVTQSSRYLVKRTGEKVFLECVQDMDHENMFWYRQDPGLGLRLIYFSYDVKMKEKGDIPEGYSVSREKKERFSLILESASTNQTSMYLCASSLPGLLATNEKLFFGSGTQLSVL.

This chain joins TRBV18 and TRBJ2-1; D is possibly TRBD1 (6 bases). CDR3 length: 15 amino acids. The ends were cut back, 5 bases at V and 0 bases at J, with 11 bases in the middle. Germline values: CDR1 KGHSH, CDR2 LQKENI. CDR3 in DNA: TGTGCCAGCTCATCCCGGGACAACTCCTACAATGAGCAGTTCTTC. It is translated as CASSSRDNSYNEQFF.

V usage is TRBV27 and J usage is TRBJ2-3; 7 nucleotides match TRBD2. This CDR3 has 14 amino acids. The germline CDR1 and CDR2 sequences are MNHEY and SMNVEV (reference sequence). V trimming: 4 bases; J trimming: 8 bases; junction bases outside the gene matches: 9. In nucleotides, the CDR3 is TGTGCCAGCAGTTCTGGACTAGATCGAGCTACGCAGTATTTT. As protein: CASSSGLDRATQYF.

The chain is built from TRBV27 and TRBJ2-7; 10 positions agree with TRBD1. V was clipped by 5 bases and J by 4 bases; unmatched bases: 2. In germline, CDR1 is MNHEY, CDR2 SMNVEV (reference sequence). The CDR3 is 13 amino acids. Written as DNA, the CDR3 is TGTGCCAGCAGTAGACAGGGGGCGTACGAGCAGTACTTC. Residues: CASSRQGAYEQYF.

This rearrangement joins TRBV7-8 to TRBJ1-1; D ambiguous. The CDR3 has 14 residues. Trimming took off 1 base at V and 9 bases at J, with 15 bases between the two ends. From germline, CDR1 is SGHVS and CDR2 FQNEAQ. CDR3 residues: CASSLGTMDRKAFF. The CDR3 region has the DNA TGTGCCAGCAGCTTAGGAACGATGGATCGTAAAGCTTTCTTT.

CDR3 loop: CASSPAGMSPLHF. The DNA of the CDR3 is TGTGCCAGCAGTCCCGCAGGGATGTCACCCCTCCACTTT. The chain combines TRBV6-5 with TRBJ1-6; the D gene is possibly TRBD1 (5 bases). CDR1 MNHEY and CDR2 SVGAGI come from the germline V gene. The V end was cut by 5 bases, the J end by 10 bases, with 12 bases between. This CDR3 is built from 13 residues.

This clone was detected only once. J is TRBJ2-3 and V is TRBV5-1, with 7 bases fitting TRBD1. This CDR3 comprises 16 residues. The V segment lost 3 bases and the J segment 4 bases; nucleotides outside the gene matches: 11. Per the germline V gene, CDR1 is SGHRS and CDR2 is YFSETQ. The CDR3 DNA reads TGCGCCAGCAGCTCCCAAACAGACAGGGTCGCAGATACGCAGTATTTT. Translation gives CASSSQTDRVADTQYF. Full variable domain (missing parts from reference TRBV5-1 and TRBJ2-3): KAGVTQTPRYLIKTRGQQVTLSCSPISGHRSVSWYQQTPGQGLQFLFEYFSETQRNKGNFPGRFSGRQFSNSRSEMNVSTLELGDSALYLCASSSQTDRVADTQYFGPGTRLTVL.